This T cell receptor (beta chain) was sequenced for a study of T cells in localized non-small cell lung cancer. Concerning this clone: What it binds is unknown.

Germline V gene lookup returns CDR1 SNHLY and CDR2 FYNNEI. The V end was cut by 6 bases, the J end by 5 bases, with 13 bases between. The CDR3 runs 13 residues. Overall study findings and caveats: The appearance of a median roughly 61 of the top 100 tumor clones was seen in adjacent lung. Tumor showed lower T cell clonality than uninvolved adjacent lung, where it was highest. An association was observed between higher blood T cell density and longer overall survival.

Repertoires were generated with immunoSEQ multiplex PCR, while TCRdb's copy carries only in-frame clones and drops some. In the table there are about 41,000 clones, about 88% of which are singletons. This sequence originates from a female donor aged 60 or older with stage I squamous cell lung carcinoma. The chain employs TRBV2 and TRBJ1-2; D unclear. The sequences come from peripheral blood, collected before any cancer treatment. CDR3 sequence: CASSVTEQYGYTF. CDR3 coding DNA: TGTGCCAGCAGCGTTACGGAACAATATGGCTACACCTTC.